The 2 T cell receptor beta chains in this list originate from one sample, sequenced in a study of technical replicates of blood from several donors. Sequenced by immunoSEQ multiplex PCR; TCRdb stores in-frame clones only, minus some. Of just over 60,000 clones listed, more than 70% are singletons. Sequenced sample: PBMCs. The receptors were gathered from a human donor in good health. Some clones in this sample may be carry-over from other donors' samples.

This chain joins TRBV5-5 and TRBJ1-1; D is ambiguous. V lost 5 bases to trimming and J lost 1 base, with 15 bases between them. Germline V lookup: CDR1 SGHKS, CDR2 YYEKEE (reference sequence). The CDR3 has 15 residues. This CDR3 reads CASSQRPGTNTEAFF. The CDR3 DNA is TGTGCCAGCAGTCAAAGACCAGGAACGAACACTGAAGCTTTCTTT. Filled out from reference TRBV5-5 and TRBJ1-1, the complete variable domain reads DAGVTQSPTHLIKTRGQQVTLRCSPISGHKSVSWYQQVLGQGPQFIFQYYEKEERGRGNFPDRFSARQFPNYSSELNVNALLLGDSALYLCASSQRPGTNTEAFFGQGTRLTVV.

The genes are TRBV4-3 and TRBJ2-5; 7 positions match TRBD2. V lost 1 base, J lost 2 bases, and 4 bases stayed unmatched. The CDR3 contains 15 residues. Looked up from germline, CDR1 is LGHNA and CDR2 is YSLEER. This CDR3 is CASSQGLAVQETQYF. The CDR3 region has the DNA TGCGCCAGCAGCCAAGGGCTAGCGGTACAAGAGACCCAGTACTTC.